This T cell receptor beta chain was identified during a study of cytomegalovirus exposure and HLA in healthy donors. Study results and limitations: Immune exposure information comprised only CMV serostatus. Earlier findings revealed that most TCR beta V segments proved productive either about 87% or about 30% of the time. TCR association rates varied by HLA locus in a later analysis, with DRB1 highest and HLA-C lowest.

On this clone: The antigen is not known.

The primer mix had 60 Vbeta and 13 Jbeta primers. In the study's own analysis: About 9.9 million of the roughly 77 million unique TCR beta chains counted in a later analysis were shared. Clones were read by immunoSEQ multiplex PCR, and TCRdb kept only the in-frame ones, dropping some. The V and J calls and clone size were taken over from that table, and D and trimming were inferred from the DNA. Of around 100,000 clones in the sample, about 75% were seen once. Germline CDR1 SQVTM, CDR2 ANQGSEA. The ends were cut back, 6 bases at V and 8 bases at J, with 16 bases in the middle. The CDR3 has 12 amino acids.

Input material: PBMCs. The sequence was collected from a man aged 50 or older in good health and CMV-seronegative. The rearrangement links TRBV29-1 to TRBJ1-2; D unresolved. CDR3 loop: CSVAEGYGGYTF. The CDR3 nucleotides are TGCAGCGTGGCCGAGGGCTACGGGGGCTACACCTTC.